The 28 T cell receptor beta chains below all came from one sample that was sequenced in a study of identical twins (dated by TCRdb to 2015 to 2016). Library construction relied on 5' RACE. Sequencer: Illumina HiSeq 2000. TCRdb trimmed public reads at Q25 via fastp, called clones via MiXCR and kept in-frame beta chains. Rows are combined by CDR3 protein, so each entry shows the most common genes and DNA. Present in this sample are 600,000 to 850,000 distinct CDR3 sequences, about 18% of which were seen just once. Around 13% of the sample comes from the top ten. The data also belong to a second study, concerning T cells expressing NK-cell markers.

Sample: PBMCs. The origin of the receptors is a woman between 18 and 29 years old in good health.

This clonotype was seen more than once but under ten times. The CDR3 is CASREQGAPGAFF. The CDR3 DNA follows: TGTGCCAGCAGGGAACAGGGGGCGCCGGGAGCTTTCTTT. The chain has TRBV6-6 and TRBJ1-1; TRBD1 matches 9 bases. With V trimmed by 6 bases and J by 10 bases, 9 bases remained unmatched. Germline lookup yields CDR1 MNHNY and CDR2 SVGAGI (reference sequence). The CDR3 covers 13 residues.

V usage is TRBV20-1 and J usage is TRBJ2-1; 7 bases fit TRBD2. CDR1 and CDR2 (germline): DFQATT, SNEGSKA (reference sequence). The CDR3 extends over 16 amino acids. The V and J ends lost 0 bases and 6 bases, in that order; junction bases with no gene match: 11. CDR3 loop: CSARDLGGRGVNEQFF. The CDR3 coding sequence is TGCAGTGCTAGAGATCTAGGCGGGAGAGGGGTCAATGAGCAGTTCTTC.

The chain has TRBV10-3 and TRBJ1-2; TRBD1 matches at 8 bases. The V gene's germline CDR1 is ENHRY and CDR2 SYGVKD. Germline trimming cut 6 bases from V and 2 bases from J; bases unmatched to any gene: 5. The CDR3 spans 14 residues. CDR3 in DNA: TGTGCCATCAGGACAGGGGAGGGGAACTATGGCTACACCTTC. It codes for CAIRTGEGNYGYTF.

The chain links TRBV29-1 to TRBJ2-3; 11 bases are shared with TRBD2. The CDR3 sequence is 16 residues long. Germline CDR1 is SQVTM and CDR2 is ANQGSEA. Trimming took 6 bases from V and 4 from J; bases not matched to a gene: 12. This CDR3 reads CSVAGVAGGLADTQYF. The CDR3 coding sequence is TGCAGCGTCGCCGGGGTAGCGGGAGGGCTAGCAGATACGCAGTATTTT.

The chain recombines TRBV5-1 with TRBJ1-1, with D possibly TRBD1 on 5 matching bases. Germline V CDR1 and CDR2: SGHRS, YFSETQ. This CDR3 comprises 15 residues. With 0 bases removed from V and 5 bases from J, the gap between germline ends came to 14 bases. CDR3 in amino acids: CASSLATSPGTEAFF. CDR3 sequence (DNA): TGCGCCAGCAGCTTGGCCACCTCCCCAGGGACTGAAGCTTTCTTT.

This clonotype showed up just a few times. The rearrangement joins TRBV5-6 to TRBJ2-1; 10 nucleotides align to TRBD2. Losses at the gene ends were 3 bases for V and 2 bases for J; bases not matched to a gene: 8. The CDR3 is 17 residues long. Germline CDR1 and CDR2: SGHDT and YYEEEE. In DNA, the CDR3 is TGTGCCAGCAGCTCCCGGTCCAGCGGGAGGGCCTACAATGAGCAGTTCTTC. Its translation is CASSSRSSGRAYNEQFF.

This rearrangement joins TRBV20-1 to TRBJ2-2; tentatively, D is TRBD2 (5 bases). This CDR3 comprises 13 residues. Germline V gene sequence: CDR1 DFQATT, CDR2 SNEGSKA (reference sequence). The V end was cut by 3 bases, the J end by 5 bases, with 10 bases between. In DNA, the CDR3 is TGCAGTGCTAGGGATACTAGGACCGGGGAGCTGTTTTTT. It is translated as CSARDTRTGELFF.

This clonotype was detected ten times or more. J is TRBJ1-6 and V is TRBV6-4, with a tentative D call TRBD1 (6 bases). The V gene's germline CDR1 is MRHNA and CDR2 SNTAGT. Trimming removed 4 bases at V and 6 bases at J, with 13 bases between. This CDR3 spans 15 amino acids. The CDR3 loop reads CASSVKGEGNSPLHF. In DNA, the CDR3 is TGTGCCAGCAGTGTCAAGGGGGAGGGTAATTCACCCCTCCACTTT.

This clonotype showed up just a few times. The genes are TRBV6-5 and TRBJ2-1, with a weak D call TRBD2 (6 bases). Per the germline V gene, CDR1 is MNHEY and CDR2 is SVGAGI. The CDR3 loop spans 13 amino acids. V was shortened by 2 bases and J by 14 bases, with 16 bases between the two germline ends. This chain's CDR3 is CASSYIGKEGEFF. CDR3 DNA: TGTGCCAGCAGTTACATTGGAAAGGAGGGTGAGTTCTTC.

The chain uses TRBV10-3 and TRBJ1-3; D unresolved. Germline V gives CDR1 ENHRY, CDR2 SYGVKD. This CDR3 contains 16 residues. With 3 bases removed from V and 4 bases from J, the gap between germline ends came to 16 bases. The CDR3 reads CAISESLGIPGNTIYF. In DNA, the CDR3 is TGTGCCATCAGTGAATCGTTGGGTATCCCCGGAAACACCATATATTTT.

There are a few counts of this clonotype. The chain joins TRBV6-2 or TRBV6-3 to TRBJ2-1, with 13 bases identical to TRBD2. V gave up 5 bases and J gave up 10 bases; unmatched junction bases: 8. Germline-derived CDR1 and CDR2 are MNHEY and SVGEGT. The CDR3 sequence is 15 residues long. CDR3 in amino acids: CASSQGLAGTREQFF. CDR3 DNA sequence: TGTGCCAGCAGTCAGGGACTAGCGGGAACTCGAGAGCAGTTCTTC.

This clonotype was detected only a few times. The chain joins TRBV11-1 to TRBJ2-3, with D possibly TRBD1 on 5 matching bases. Trimming removed 5 bases at V and 1 base at J, with 13 bases between. The germline CDR1 and CDR2 sequences are SGHAT and FQDESV (reference sequence). This CDR3 is built from 15 residues. The CDR3 here is CASSQQVRGTDTQYF. As DNA, the CDR3 is TGTGCCAGCAGCCAACAGGTTCGGGGCACAGATACGCAGTATTTT. Full variable domain (remainder filled in from reference TRBV11-1 and TRBJ2-3): EAEVAQSPRYKITEKSQAVAFWCDPISGHATLYWYRQILGQGPELLVQFQDESVVDDSQLPKDRFSAERLKGVDSTLKIQPAELGDSAMYLCASSQQVRGTDTQYFGPGTRLTVL.

J is TRBJ2-7 and V is TRBV29-1, with 8 bases identical to TRBD2. CDR1 and CDR2 (germline): SQVTM, ANQGSEA. The CDR3 runs 14 residues. J was trimmed by 4 bases and V by 6 bases; bases with no gene match: 11. The CDR3 bases are TGCAGCGTCACAAGCGGGAGAGGGGCTTACGAGCAGTACTTC. As protein: CSVTSGRGAYEQYF.

J is TRBJ2-5 and V is TRBV14; 8 positions agree with TRBD1. The CDR3 sequence is 15 residues long. Germline trimming cut 2 bases from V and 5 bases from J; bases unmatched to any gene: 7. Germline V gene lookup returns CDR1 SGHDN and CDR2 FVKESK. CDR3 amino acids: CASSQPTGAEETQYF. CDR3 coding DNA: TGTGCCAGCAGCCAACCGACAGGGGCGGAGGAGACCCAGTACTTC.

This clonotype was counted many times. The chain joins TRBV5-5 to TRBJ2-3; D unclear. The CDR3 extends over 13 amino acids. Trimming took off 1 base at V and 6 bases at J, with 9 bases between the two ends. CDR1 SGHKS and CDR2 YYEKEE come from the germline V gene (reference sequence). The CDR3 protein is CASSLNTDDTQYF. CDR3 nucleotides: TGTGCCAGCAGCTTGAATACGGACGATACGCAGTATTTT.

The V and J genes are TRBV5-1 and TRBJ2-2; the D gene could be TRBD1 or TRBD2 (5 bases each). V was clipped by 7 bases and J by 1 base, with 14 bases between them. Per the germline V gene, CDR1 is SGHRS and CDR2 is YFSETQ. CDR3 length: 15 amino acids. CDR3 nucleotides: TGCGCCAGCCGCTCCGGGACGGTGAACACCGGGGAGCTGTTTTTT. This translates into CASRSGTVNTGELFF.

J is TRBJ2-7 and V is TRBV20-1; a weak D match, TRBD2 (6 bases). Trimming shortened V by 2 bases and J by 5 bases, and 7 bases separated the two germline ends. CDR1 is DFQATT, CDR2 SNEGSKA, per germline (reference sequence). This CDR3 contains 11 residues. CDR3 sequence reads: CSARRLDEQYF. In DNA form, the CDR3 reads TGCAGTGCTAGACGACTAGACGAGCAGTACTTC.

This clonotype was seen only a few times. The CDR3 sequence is CASSLGLYGTSGRVGLAKNIQYF. In DNA, the CDR3 is TGCGCCAGCAGCTTGGGACTTTACGGGACTAGCGGGAGAGTTGGTTTGGCCAAAAACATTCAGTACTTC. This sequence joins TRBV5-1 and TRBJ2-4, with 14 bases matching TRBD2. Unmatched junction bases numbered 18, after V lost 0 bases and J lost 1 base. The CDR3 has 23 amino acids. CDR1 and CDR2 (germline): SGHRS, YFSETQ.

This clonotype was detected only a few times. The chain joins TRBV20-1 to TRBJ1-2; possibly TRBD1 for D (6 bases). Germline CDR1 reads DFQATT; CDR2 reads SNEGSKA (reference sequence). Trimming removed 3 bases at V and 7 bases at J, with 18 bases between. This CDR3 spans 14 amino acids. This CDR3 is CSAREQGRLGGYTF. The DNA for the CDR3 is TGCAGTGCTAGGGAGCAGGGGCGGCTTGGTGGCTACACCTTC.

The V gene is TRBV4-3, the J gene TRBJ2-3; D unclear. Germline assignment: CDR1 LGHNA and CDR2 YSLEER. The CDR3 consists of 16 residues. Between the trimmed V and J ends, which lost 1 base and 1 base, there was a span of 12 bases. DNA of the CDR3: TGCGCCAGCAGCCAAGGTACTGCAATGGGCACAGATACGCAGTATTTT. As protein: CASSQGTAMGTDTQYF.

The CDR3: CSVELGGREQYF. The CDR3 DNA sequence: TGCAGCGTTGAGCTCGGGGGGCGCGAGCAGTACTTC. This chain uses TRBV29-1 with TRBJ2-7, with D possibly matching TRBD2 (7 bases). Trimming shortened V by 3 bases and J by 6 bases, and 12 bases separated the two germline ends. The CDR3 runs 12 residues. Germline V lookup: CDR1 SQVTM, CDR2 ANQGSEA.

This clonotype was observed a handful of times. This chain links TRBV20-1 with TRBJ2-2, with a tentative D call TRBD2 (5 bases). Germline V CDR1 and CDR2: DFQATT, SNEGSKA (reference sequence). Trimming cost V 4 bases and J 6 bases, with 12 bases left between them. The CDR3 has 13 residues. CDR3 residues: CSAIQEGAGELFF. The CDR3 region has the DNA TGCAGTGCTATCCAAGAGGGCGCCGGGGAGCTGTTTTTT.

This clonotype was observed a handful of times. The chain uses TRBV11-2 and TRBJ2-1; D might be TRBD1 or TRBD2, each matching 6 bases. This CDR3 is 12 amino acids long. V was trimmed by 5 bases and J by 15 bases, leaving 17 bases between them. CDR1 SGHAT and CDR2 FQNNGV come from the germline V gene. This chain's CDR3 is CASSLWVGGMFF. CDR3 DNA: TGTGCCAGCAGCCTATGGGTGGGGGGCATGTTCTTC.

In this sample, this clonotype turned up a few times. V gene TRBV29-1 combines with J gene TRBJ2-5, with a tentative D call TRBD2 (7 bases). Germline CDR1 and CDR2: SQVTM and ANQGSEA. This CDR3 has 12 amino acids. V lost 4 bases to trimming and J lost 5 bases, with 11 bases between them. The CDR3 loop reads CSVARGGETQYF. CDR3 bases: TGCAGCGTTGCCAGGGGAGGGGAGACCCAGTACTTC.

This clonotype showed up just a few times. The chain is built from TRBV7-2 and TRBJ1-1; possibly TRBD1 for D (5 bases). The CDR3 is made up of 14 amino acids. Germline CDR1 reads SGHTA; CDR2 reads FQGNSA. The V gene lost 2 bases and the J gene lost 7 bases, with 14 bases spanning the gap. The CDR3 sequence: CASSLHPGDGEAFF. CDR3 in DNA: TGTGCCAGCAGCTTACACCCGGGGGATGGTGAAGCTTTCTTT.

This clonotype was picked up a small number of times. The J gene is TRBJ2-1, the V gene TRBV13, with a possible D match to TRBD2 (5 bases). Trimming cost V 5 bases and J 2 bases, with 16 bases left between them. The CDR3 is 16 amino acids. Looked up from germline, CDR1 is PRHDT and CDR2 is FYEKMQ (reference sequence). Here the CDR3 reads CASSRRGPTPYNEQFF. The CDR3 DNA follows: TGTGCCAGCAGCCGCCGCGGGCCCACCCCCTACAATGAGCAGTTCTTC.

This clonotype has a handful of counts. V is TRBV5-1 and J is TRBJ2-7; the D is unclear. Trimming stripped 2 bases from V and 3 bases from J, with 15 bases between. In germline, CDR1 is SGHRS, CDR2 YFSETQ. The CDR3 consists of 15 residues. Written as DNA, the CDR3 is TGCGCCAGCAGCTTTCGCTGGACCCTTTTCTACGAGCAGTACTTC. Amino acids: CASSFRWTLFYEQYF.

V gene TRBV12-3 or TRBV12-4 combines with J gene TRBJ1-1, with D perhaps TRBD1 (5 bases). Trimming shortened V by 3 bases and J by 1 base, and 15 bases separated the two germline ends. This CDR3 contains 16 residues. CDR3 coding DNA: TGTGCCAGCAGTTTCGGTTTACGGGGGGGGAACACTGAAGCTTTCTTT. This translates into CASSFGLRGGNTEAFF.